The clone carrying this T cell receptor (beta chain) was detected many times. No antigen is known for it. This record comes from a study of neurological immune-mediated disorders. Broader study findings: The most TCR clonal expansion was seen in HTLV-1-associated myelopathy, whereas the least was seen in multiple sclerosis, below the level in healthy controls. Neither clinical nor MRI features were found to be associated with the multiple sclerosis repertoire cluster.

Each CDR3 protein gets one entry after TCRdb re-called the 5' RACE reads with MiXCR. The sample holds tens of thousands of distinct CDR3 sequences, 5.8% seen once. Time point in this sample: longitudinal time-point 2. The unsorted libraries were generated from a total of 2 million PBMCs, which had been stored in RNAlater at -80 C. Germline V gene sequence: CDR1 LNHNV, CDR2 YYDKDF (reference sequence). The V gene lost 7 bases and the J gene lost 5 bases, with 14 bases spanning the gap. CDR3 length: 14 amino acids. This TCR derives from a woman aged 60-75 years with multiple sclerosis. The sequenced sample was PBMCs. The chain has TRBV15 and TRBJ2-2, with D uncertain. CDR3 coding DNA: TGTGCCACCAAGCAGGTCAGAGCTACCGGGGAGCTGTTTTTT. Translation: CATKQVRATGELFF.